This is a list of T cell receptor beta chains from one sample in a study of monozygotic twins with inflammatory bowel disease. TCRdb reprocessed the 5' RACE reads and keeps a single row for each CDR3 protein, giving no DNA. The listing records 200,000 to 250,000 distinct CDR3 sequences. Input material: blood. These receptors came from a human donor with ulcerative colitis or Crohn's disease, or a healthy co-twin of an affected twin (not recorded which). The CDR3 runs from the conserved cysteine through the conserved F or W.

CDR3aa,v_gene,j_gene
CSARGPGTPDYNEQFF,TRBV20-1,TRBJ2-1
CASSQDRAGDNYGYTF,TRBV4-1,TRBJ1-2
CSDQPAGQGNRFF,TRBV29-1,TRBJ1-1
CASTRGGALDTQYF,TRBV28,TRBJ2-3
CASSQDTEGNEQYF,TRBV4-2,TRBJ2-7
CASSLAWAYEQFF,TRBV5-1,TRBJ2-1
CSAREGTEPQHF,TRBV20-1,TRBJ1-5
CASSPVLAGGNEQFF,TRBV18,TRBJ2-1
CSAKGQGAYLWQPQHF,TRBV20-1,TRBJ1-5
CASSFLAGEVGELFF,TRBV7-2,TRBJ2-2
CAWSRTGLGELFF,TRBV30,TRBJ2-2
CASSSTPSGGTDTQYF,TRBV5-1,TRBJ2-3
CASSLTEGTEAFF,TRBV7-3,TRBJ1-1
CASSQMMENTQYF,TRBV4-1,TRBJ2-3
CASSQEGSGGVYNEQFF,TRBV4-2,TRBJ2-1
CAWEPGSLNEKLFF,TRBV30,TRBJ1-4
CASTRGGKNSNQPQHF,TRBV28,TRBJ1-5
CASSAGHRTDTQYF,TRBV7-2,TRBJ2-3
CASSPQGDIQETQYF,TRBV3-1,TRBJ2-5
CASRTREGGTQPQHF,TRBV5-1,TRBJ1-5
CASSRTSGFTDTQYF,TRBV11-2,TRBJ2-3
CASSARTASYEQYF,TRBV2,TRBJ2-7
CASSQVFFVGAGDNTGELFF,TRBV4-2,TRBJ2-2
CASSQGRGLHWSDGYTF,TRBV3-1,TRBJ1-2
CSVEGTTNYGYTF,TRBV29-1,TRBJ1-2
CASSLGRWGSQHF,TRBV5-8,TRBJ1-5
CSVGFRGNYEQYF,TRBV29-1,TRBJ2-7
CSVFAGDGANYGYTF,TRBV29-1,TRBJ1-2
CASSHELPGLGSYNEQFF,TRBV4-3,TRBJ2-1
CASSPLGEPQHF,TRBV19,TRBJ1-5
CASSPDRGRPNTEAFF,TRBV7-3,TRBJ1-1
CASSLIDRRGASDGELFF,TRBV7-6,TRBJ2-2
CASSFRESEAFF,TRBV6-2/TRBV6-3,TRBJ1-1
CASSLEVGLAKNIQYF,TRBV5-6,TRBJ2-4
CSARTMIGGGAGDTQYF,TRBV20-1,TRBJ2-3
CASLSGGASETQYF,TRBV11-2,TRBJ2-5
CATSDLKAGETQYF,TRBV24-1,TRBJ2-5
CASSQKGLGYTGELFF,TRBV11-2,TRBJ2-2
CASSLVQAPSSYNEQFF,TRBV27,TRBJ2-1
CASSFRGTGGSQPQHF,TRBV28,TRBJ1-5
CASSVAGGADRYREQFF,TRBV9,TRBJ2-1